This T cell receptor beta chain was recovered during a study of OX40 agonist ivuxolimab in advanced cancers. General study findings and limits: Mean expanded clone counts were higher in CD8+ than CD4+ T cells.

Only in-frame clones appear in the TCRdb table, and some are missing; sequencing was by immunoSEQ multiplex PCR. Of about 110,000 clones listed, under 95% were seen once; the top ten hold 1% to 1.5%. A word on this clone: Its target is unknown.

This CDR3 comprises 15 residues. The V end was cut by 2 bases, the J end by 0 bases, with 9 bases between. CDR1 is SGDLS, CDR2 YYNGEE, per germline. This specimen consisted of CD4+ or CD8+ T cells sorted from blood, obtained in a trial of the OX40 agonist ivuxolimab. The origin of this receptor is an adult with an advanced solid tumor such as melanoma, head and neck, liver or kidney cancer. The chain combines TRBV9 with TRBJ1-3; D uncertain. CDR3 coding DNA: TGTGCCAGCAGCGTGGACGGGCGCTCTGGAAACACCATATATTTT. Translation: CASSVDGRSGNTIYF.